The present entry profiles one T cell receptor (beta chain) with its context. Replicate PCRs were loaded with around 0.3 ug DNA from unsorted PBMC, 29,000 or so T cell genomes. Sequencing was performed with immunoSEQ multiplex PCR; in TCRdb, only in-frame clones are kept and a portion is missing. The sample includes some 500,000 clones, roughly three quarters seen only once; the top ten take 12%. The data were obtained in a study of shared clonotypes between healthy human individuals. This CDR3 has 15 amino acids. CDR1 and CDR2 (germline): SGHRS, YFSETQ. Trimming at V came to 7 bases and at J to 0 bases, leaving 7 bases not matched to a gene.

Specimen: PBMCs. The chain uses TRBV5-1 and TRBJ1-1; TRBD1 matches 9 bases. The receptor was derived from a woman aged 40 to 50 in good health. Some clones in this sample may be carry-over from other donors' samples. CDR3 in amino acids: CASRGQGSLNTEAFF. The CDR3 DNA is TGCGCCAGCCGCGGACAGGGGTCATTGAACACTGAAGCTTTCTTT.